This T cell receptor beta chain originates from a study of T cell responses to AZD1222 COVID-19 vaccine. This CDR3 comprises 12 residues. Germline CDR1 and CDR2: SSHAT and FNYEAQ (reference sequence). With 8 bases removed from V and 5 bases from J, the gap between germline ends came to 12 bases. Assay: immunoSEQ multiplex PCR; the TCRdb copy retains only in-frame clones and omits some. The sample has about 55,000 clones; over 80% are singletons. This clonotype originated in an adult in good health. The genes are TRBV7-7 and TRBJ2-5; tentatively, D is TRBD1 or TRBD2 (5 bases each). Sequencing was performed on peripheral blood, taken on day 0 of AZD1222 vaccination. Here the CDR3 DNA reads TGTGCCAGCGGCAGGGAGTCGGAGACCCAGTACTTC. Encoded protein: CASGRESETQYF. Complete variable domain (other parts from reference TRBV7-7 and TRBJ2-5): GAGVSQSPRYKVTKRGQDVTLRCDPISSHATLYWYQQALGQGPEFLTYFNYEAQPDKSGLPSDRFSAERPEGSISTLTIQRTEQRDSAMYRCASGRESETQYFGPGTRLLVL.